A single sample is the source of the 13 T cell receptor beta chains below, sequenced in a study of blood T cell repertoires in COVID-19. Profiling relied on immunoSEQ multiplex PCR, and the TCRdb table lists in-frame clones only, not all of them. This table has 30,000 to 45,000 clones, about three quarters appearing once. The specimen sequenced was peripheral blood. All receptors come from a man aged 55 to 69 with acute or convalescent COVID-19.

This clone occurred once. The chain has TRBV2 and TRBJ1-4, with 7 bases that match TRBD1. CDR1 is SNHLY and CDR2 is FYNNEI in the germline V gene. Trimming at V came to 5 bases and at J to 5 bases, leaving 11 bases not matched to a gene. The CDR3 runs to 16 residues. The CDR3 here is CASSQGTVRGNEKLFF. Written as DNA, the CDR3 is TGTGCCAGCAGTCAGGGGACAGTCCGCGGAAATGAAAAACTGTTTTTT.

J is TRBJ1-6 and V is TRBV4-1; no clear D gene. The CDR3 length is 14 residues. The V and J ends lost 1 base and 7 bases respectively, with 8 bases between them. Germline-derived CDR1 and CDR2 are MGHRA and YSYEKL. CDR3 protein: CASSQGLLNSPLHF. CDR3 in DNA: TGCGCCAGCAGCCAAGGGCTGTTGAATTCACCCCTCCACTTT.

The chain couples TRBV10-3 to TRBJ1-2, with 9 positions matching TRBD1. V shed 10 bases, J shed 4 bases, and the junction held 13 bases outside the gene matches. In germline, CDR1 is ENHRY, CDR2 SYGVKD. The CDR3 runs to 15 residues. The CDR3 region is CATHNRGQDGYGYTF. CDR3 in DNA: TGTGCCACCCACAACAGGGGGCAGGATGGCTATGGCTACACCTTC.

This chain connects TRBV4-1 to TRBJ1-5; 8 bases are a match to TRBD1. Germline CDR1 reads MGHRA; CDR2 reads YSYEKL. The V and J ends lost 3 bases and 2 bases, in that order; junction bases with no gene match: 0. The CDR3 spans 14 residues. CDR3 residues: CASSQGQGNQPQHF. CDR3 coding DNA: TGCGCCAGCAGCCAGGGACAGGGCAATCAGCCCCAGCATTTT.

The chain couples TRBV4-3 to TRBJ2-1; D is uncertain. V lost 0 bases to trimming and J lost 3 bases, with 15 bases between them. Germline CDR1 reads LGHNA; CDR2 reads YSLEER. This CDR3 is built from 17 residues. The CDR3 region is CASSQETLGGDYNEQFF. In nucleotides, the CDR3 is TGCGCCAGCAGCCAAGAAACGTTAGGCGGAGACTACAATGAGCAGTTCTTC.

The chain couples TRBV6-5 to TRBJ1-3; TRBD1 agrees at 7 bases. Germline CDR1 MNHEY, CDR2 SVGAGI. The CDR3 sequence is 15 residues long. Trimming cost V 4 bases and J 2 bases; bases outside gene matches: 5. CDR3 region: CASSSAGTAGNTIYF. CDR3 nucleotides: TGTGCCAGCAGTTCCGCCGGGACAGCTGGAAACACCATATATTTT.

This sequence joins TRBV15 and TRBJ2-1; possible D gene TRBD2, 5 bases. The germline gives CDR1 LNHNV, CDR2 YYDKDF (reference sequence). The CDR3 consists of 12 residues. Trimming took 3 bases from V and 16 from J, leaving 16 bases between them. CDR3 amino acids: CATSRVGGDLFF. The CDR3 nucleotides are TGTGCCACCAGCAGGGTTGGAGGTGACCTTTTCTTC.

The chain uses TRBV7-2 and TRBJ2-1, with a weak D call TRBD1 (5 bases). Germline CDR1 and CDR2: SGHTA and FQGNSA. V lost 0 bases, J lost 7 bases, and 13 bases lay in between. This CDR3 is built from 15 residues. The CDR3 is CASSLAFSGLNEQFF. CDR3 in DNA: TGTGCCAGCAGCTTAGCTTTTTCAGGGCTAAATGAGCAGTTCTTC.

This clone was recorded only once. This rearrangement joins TRBV29-1 to TRBJ1-2; TRBD1 matches at 10 bases. This CDR3 region has 13 residues. Trimming removed 4 bases from V and 6 bases from J; junction bases left unmatched: 5. Germline-derived CDR1 and CDR2 are SQVTM and ANQGSEA. CDR3 sequence (DNA): TGCAGCGTTGTCGGGACAGGGGAGAATGGCTACACCTTC. Its protein product is CSVVGTGENGYTF.

The CDR3 DNA reads TGCGCCAGCAGCTTTTCGGGAGGCGAGCAGTACTTC. Translating it yields CASSFSGGEQYF. The chain employs TRBV5-1 and TRBJ2-7; 7 nucleotides line up with TRBD2. Germline V lookup: CDR1 SGHRS, CDR2 YFSETQ. This CDR3 spans 12 amino acids. V shed 2 bases and J 6 bases; nucleotides not matched to a gene: 2. Looking up the rest from reference TRBV5-1 and TRBJ2-7 gives the full variable domain: KAGVTQTPRYLIKTRGQQVTLSCSPISGHRSVSWYQQTPGQGLQFLFEYFSETQRNKGNFPGRFSGRQFSNSRSEMNVSTLELGDSALYLCASSFSGGEQYFGPGTRLTVT.

About this clone: In the same sample, other DNA sequences code for this CDR3. This chain links TRBV24-1 with TRBJ2-2; TRBD1 might be the D (6 bases). This CDR3 spans 14 amino acids. From germline, CDR1 is KGHDR and CDR2 SFDVKD. The V end was cut by 0 bases, the J end by 6 bases, with 7 bases between. CDR3 DNA sequence: TGTGCCACCAGTGATTTGAGGGGGTCCGGGGAGCTGTTTTTT. Translated: CATSDLRGSGELFF.

The chain recombines TRBV6-6 with TRBJ1-4; 8 bases agree with TRBD1. This CDR3 has 16 residues. V shed 6 bases and J 8 bases; nucleotides not matched to a gene: 14. Germline V lookup: CDR1 MNHNY, CDR2 SVGAGI (reference sequence). The CDR3 region has the DNA TGTGCCAGCAGGGAATACACAGGGGGAGGAGGGGAAAAACTGTTTTTT. Its translation: CASREYTGGGGEKLFF.

The rearrangement uses TRBV5-5 and TRBJ2-1; a possible D gene is TRBD2 (6 bases). CDR1 is SGHKS, CDR2 YYEKEE, per germline (reference sequence). There are 11 residues in the CDR3. Trimming removed 6 bases at V and 16 bases at J, with 17 bases between. The CDR3 coding sequence is TGTGCCAGCAACGTGGGGCGGACTACATTCTTC. Translated, it gives CASNVGRTTFF.